Following are 15 T cell receptor beta chains from one sample sequenced in a study of T cell changes during pregnancy in multiple sclerosis. Clones were read by immunoSEQ multiplex PCR, and TCRdb kept only the in-frame ones, dropping some. This table has 55,000 to 70,000 clones, approximately 92% appearing once. The sequencing used CD8+ T cells from peripheral blood mononuclear cells, collected in the third trimester of pregnancy. Receptor source: a female donor in good health, enrolled as a control in a pregnancy study.

This chain uses TRBV7-9 with TRBJ1-3; D unclear. Trimming removed 1 base at V and 3 bases at J, with 10 bases between. The germline gives CDR1 SEHNR, CDR2 FQNEAQ (reference sequence). This CDR3 contains 15 residues. CDR3 in amino acids: CASSLGQEGGNTIYF. The CDR3 DNA is TGTGCCAGCAGCTTAGGCCAGGAGGGTGGAAACACCATATATTTT.

This chain uses TRBV7-9 with TRBJ2-4; 7 bases fit TRBD2. The V gene's germline CDR1 is SEHNR and CDR2 FQNEAQ (reference sequence). The length of the CDR3 is 19 residues. V lost 8 bases to trimming and J lost 0 bases; unmatched junction nucleotides: 19. Here the CDR3 DNA reads TGTGCCAGCGAGCGGGGAGTTTTGGGGCTTATAGAAGCCAAAAACATTCAGTACTTC. Translating gives CASERGVLGLIEAKNIQYF.

The CDR3 loop is CASTLGVTTEAFF. CDR3 nucleotides: TGTGCCAGCACCTTAGGAGTGACCACTGAAGCTTTCTTT. This chain uses TRBV6-1 with TRBJ1-1, with D hard to call. This CDR3 has 13 residues. Trimming pared 7 bases from V and 4 bases from J, leaving 13 bases between. CDR1 is MNHNS, CDR2 SASEGT, per germline.

The chain combines TRBV19 with TRBJ1-1; D unresolved. There are 15 residues in the CDR3. V was pared by 4 bases and J by 1 base, with 13 bases between. Germline lookup yields CDR1 LNHDA and CDR2 SQIVND (reference sequence). In DNA form, the CDR3 reads TGTGCCAGTAGTAGCGGGTCTCCAAAGAACACTGAAGCTTTCTTT. It specifies CASSSGSPKNTEAFF.

V usage is TRBV11-3 and J usage is TRBJ2-7; D ambiguous. From germline, CDR1 is SGHNT and CDR2 YENEEA. The CDR3 is made up of 13 amino acids. V dropped 1 base and J dropped 1 base, with 5 bases sitting between them. CDR3 in DNA: TGTGCCAGCAGCTTAGGGCAGTCCTACGAGCAGTACTTC. Its translation: CASSLGQSYEQYF.

This clone was detected once. This chain uses TRBV4-3 with TRBJ2-1; 9 nucleotides agree with TRBD2. Per the germline V gene, CDR1 is LGHNA and CDR2 is YSLEER. V gave up 0 bases and J gave up 4 bases; unmatched junction bases: 4. The CDR3 is 16 residues long. CDR3 sequence reads: CASSQDPAGGYNEQFF. The CDR3, as DNA: TGCGCCAGCAGCCAAGATCCAGCGGGGGGATACAATGAGCAGTTCTTC.

This clone was observed a handful of times. Distinct nucleotide sequences in the sample also encode this CDR3. The rearrangement uses TRBV27 and TRBJ1-2, with D uncertain. The V and J ends lost 5 bases and 2 bases respectively, with 9 bases between them. From germline, CDR1 is MNHEY and CDR2 SMNVEV (reference sequence). This CDR3 spans 13 amino acids. CDR3 sequence (DNA): TGTGCCAGCAGTAGCGGGCAGAACTATGGCTACACCTTC. Amino acid sequence: CASSSGQNYGYTF.

CDR3: CASSASIRETSYEQYF. The CDR3 DNA reads TGTGCCAGCAGCGCTAGCATACGGGAGACCTCCTACGAGCAGTACTTC. V is TRBV9 and J is TRBJ2-7, with D perhaps matching TRBD2 (6 bases). This CDR3 region has 16 residues. CDR1 and CDR2 (germline): SGDLS, YYNGEE. V was shortened by 3 bases and J by 0 bases, with 16 bases between the two germline ends.

The J gene is TRBJ2-3, the V gene TRBV5-1; 13 nucleotides match TRBD2. V lost 4 bases to trimming and J lost 5 bases; unmatched junction nucleotides: 4. The CDR3 is made up of 15 amino acids. Germline values: CDR1 SGHRS, CDR2 YFSETQ. The CDR3 DNA follows: TGCGCCAGCAGCACTAGCGGGGGGGCCAGAGATACGCAGTATTTT. Translated: CASSTSGGARDTQYF.

For the CDR3, the DNA is TGTGCCAGCAGTACAGGGGGCGGGACTGAAGCTTTCTTT. As protein: CASSTGGGTEAFF. The genes are TRBV28 and TRBJ1-1; 9 bases agree with TRBD1. The CDR3 runs 13 residues. V lost 5 bases to trimming and J lost 5 bases; unmatched junction nucleotides: 3. The germline V gene encodes CDR1 MDHEN and CDR2 SYDVKM.

The chain combines TRBV7-9 with TRBJ2-3, with D perhaps TRBD2 (5 bases). Germline V CDR1 and CDR2: SEHNR, FQNEAQ (reference sequence). The CDR3 has 13 residues. The V gene lost 4 bases and the J gene lost 5 bases, with 10 bases spanning the gap. As DNA, the CDR3 is TGTGCCAGCAGCTCGGGGTTGGGAGATACGCAGTATTTT. Translation gives CASSSGLGDTQYF. The full variable domain, in which reference TRBV7-9 and TRBJ2-3 provide the parts outside the CDR3, is DTGVSQNPRHKITKRGQNVTFRCDPISEHNRLYWYRQTLGQGPEFLTYFQNEAQLEKSRLLSDRFSAERPKGSFSTLEIQRTEQGDSAMYLCASSSGLGDTQYFGPGTRLTVL.

The V call is TRBV2, the J call TRBJ2-7, with D maybe TRBD1 (5 bases). The CDR3 sequence is 13 residues long. Trimming removed 7 bases from V and 0 bases from J, with 10 bases in between. In germline, CDR1 is SNHLY, CDR2 FYNNEI. The CDR3 here is CASKQASSYEQYF. The CDR3 DNA is TGTGCCAGCAAACAGGCTAGCTCCTACGAGCAGTACTTC. Combining the CDR3 with reference TRBV2 and TRBJ2-7 gives the whole variable domain EPEVTQTPSHQVTQMGQEVILRCVPISNHLYFYWYRQILGQKVEFLVSFYNNEISEKSEIFDDQFSVERPDGSNFTLKIRSTKLEDSAMYFCASKQASSYEQYFGPGTRLTVT.

This sequence joins TRBV6-5 and TRBJ1-5; weak D call: TRBD1 (5 bases). V was shortened by 2 bases and J by 5 bases, with 10 bases between the two germline ends. This CDR3 contains 14 residues. Germline V gene data show CDR1 as MNHEY and CDR2 as SVGAGI. The CDR3 region is CASSYGQNYQPQHF. In DNA form, the CDR3 reads TGTGCCAGCAGTTACGGACAAAATTATCAGCCCCAGCATTTT.

The rearrangement uses TRBV19 and TRBJ1-1; the D gene is possibly TRBD1 (6 bases). Deletions cut 3 bases from V and 3 bases from J, with 11 bases between. Germline loops: CDR1 LNHDA, CDR2 SQIVND (reference sequence). This CDR3 comprises 14 residues. The CDR3 spells CASSMRQDYTEAFF. The CDR3 DNA reads TGTGCCAGTAGTATGAGACAGGACTACACTGAAGCTTTCTTT.

The chain employs TRBV5-5 and TRBJ2-3; possibly TRBD1 for D (6 bases). The CDR3 covers 14 residues. The ends were cut back, 4 bases at V and 5 bases at J, with 14 bases in the middle. Germline values: CDR1 SGHKS, CDR2 YYEKEE (reference sequence). The CDR3 sequence: CASSPINREDTQYF. CDR3 DNA: TGTGCCAGCAGCCCAATAAACAGGGAAGATACGCAGTATTTT.